The subject of this entry is one T cell receptor (beta chain). Its specificity is not known. This sample is drawn from a study of OX40 agonist ivuxolimab in advanced cancers. Whole-study context: The mean age was approximately 60 years, ranging from about 23 to 79, with about 87% of participants male.

Data came from immunoSEQ multiplex PCR; TCRdb stores just in-frame clones and leaves some out. Found here are around 79,000 clones, almost 90% of them singletons; the top ten hold around 0.8%. General observations from the study: The investigators did not determine what antigen specificity the expanded peripheral T cells had. On average, CD8+ T cells had more expanded clones than CD4+.

Patients were excluded for autoimmune disease history or systemic immunosuppression. The source material was CD4+ or CD8+ T cells sorted from blood, sampled in a trial of the OX40 agonist ivuxolimab. The sequence derives from an adult with an advanced solid tumor such as melanoma, head and neck, liver or kidney cancer.

The CDR3 loop is CASRHRRYGYTF. As DNA, the CDR3 is TGTGCCAGTAGGCACCGACGCTATGGCTACACCTTC. The gene calls are TRBV19 and TRBJ1-2; D is unclear. Trimming left V 6 bases short and J 4 bases short, with 9 bases between. Germline-derived CDR1 and CDR2 are LNHDA and SQIVND (reference sequence). This CDR3 region has 12 residues.